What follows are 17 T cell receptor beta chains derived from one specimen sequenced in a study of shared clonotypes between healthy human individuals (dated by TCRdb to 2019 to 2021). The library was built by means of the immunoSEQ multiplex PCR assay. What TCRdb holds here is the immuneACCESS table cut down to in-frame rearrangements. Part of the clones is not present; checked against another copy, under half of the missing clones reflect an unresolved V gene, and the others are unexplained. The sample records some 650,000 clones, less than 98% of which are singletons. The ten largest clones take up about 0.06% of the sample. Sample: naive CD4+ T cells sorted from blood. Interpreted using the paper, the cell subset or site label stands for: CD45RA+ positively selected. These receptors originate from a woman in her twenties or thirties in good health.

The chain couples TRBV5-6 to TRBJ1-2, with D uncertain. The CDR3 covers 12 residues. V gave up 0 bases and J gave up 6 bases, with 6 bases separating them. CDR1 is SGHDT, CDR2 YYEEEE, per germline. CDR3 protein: CASSLGENGYTF. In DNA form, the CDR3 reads TGTGCCAGCAGCTTGGGAGAGAATGGCTACACCTTC.

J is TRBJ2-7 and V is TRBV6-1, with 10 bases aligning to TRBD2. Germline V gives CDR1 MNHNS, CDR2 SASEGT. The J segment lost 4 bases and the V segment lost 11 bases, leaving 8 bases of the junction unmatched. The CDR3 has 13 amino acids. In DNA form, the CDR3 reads TGTGCCGGTAGCGGGAGGAACCTATACGAGCAGTACTTC. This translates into CAGSGRNLYEQYF.

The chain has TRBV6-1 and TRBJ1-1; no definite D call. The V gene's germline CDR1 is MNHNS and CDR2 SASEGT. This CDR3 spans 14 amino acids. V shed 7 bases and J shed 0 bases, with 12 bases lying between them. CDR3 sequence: CASTPAWMNTEAFF. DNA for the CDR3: TGTGCCAGCACTCCGGCGTGGATGAACACTGAAGCTTTCTTT.

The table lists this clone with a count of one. The CDR3: CASRKNRGSEAFF. In DNA form, the CDR3 reads TGTGCCAGCAGAAAAAACCGAGGCTCCGAAGCTTTCTTT. The rearrangement uses TRBV6-5 and TRBJ1-1; D gene uncertain. The V end was cut by 6 bases, the J end by 8 bases, with 16 bases between. This CDR3 comprises 13 residues. CDR1 is MNHEY, CDR2 SVGAGI, per germline.

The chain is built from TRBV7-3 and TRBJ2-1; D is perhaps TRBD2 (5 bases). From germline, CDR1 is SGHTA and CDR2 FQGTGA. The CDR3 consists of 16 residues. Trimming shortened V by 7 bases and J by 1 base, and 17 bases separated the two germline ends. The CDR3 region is CASTQHRGSSYNEQFF. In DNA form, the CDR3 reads TGTGCCAGCACCCAACACCGTGGGAGTTCCTACAATGAGCAGTTCTTC.

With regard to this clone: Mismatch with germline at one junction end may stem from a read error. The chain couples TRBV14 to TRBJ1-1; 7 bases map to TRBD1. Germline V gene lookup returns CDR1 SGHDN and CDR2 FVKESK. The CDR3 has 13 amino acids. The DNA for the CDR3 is TGTGCCAGCAGCCAGACAGGGAACAGTGAAGCTTTCTTT. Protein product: CASSQTGNSEAFF. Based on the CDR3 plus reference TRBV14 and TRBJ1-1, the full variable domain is EAGVTQFPSHSVIEKGQTVTLRCDPISGHDNLYWYRRVMGKEIKFLLHFVKESKQDESGMPNNRFLAERTGGTYSTLKVQPAELEDSGVYFCASSQTGNSEAFFGQGTRLTVV.

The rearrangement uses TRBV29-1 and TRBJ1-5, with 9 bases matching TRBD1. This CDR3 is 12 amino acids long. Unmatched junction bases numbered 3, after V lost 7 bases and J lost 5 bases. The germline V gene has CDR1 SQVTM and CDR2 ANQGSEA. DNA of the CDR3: TGCAGCGCAGGGACAGGGCATCAGCCCCAGCATTTT. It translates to CSAGTGHQPQHF.

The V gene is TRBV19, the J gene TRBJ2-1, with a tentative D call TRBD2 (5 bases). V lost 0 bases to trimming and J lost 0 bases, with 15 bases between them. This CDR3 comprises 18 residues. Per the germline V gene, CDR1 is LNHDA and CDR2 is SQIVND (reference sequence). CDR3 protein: CASSIEGTGMTSYNEQFF. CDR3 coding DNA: TGTGCCAGTAGTATAGAGGGTACGGGGATGACCTCCTACAATGAGCAGTTCTTC.

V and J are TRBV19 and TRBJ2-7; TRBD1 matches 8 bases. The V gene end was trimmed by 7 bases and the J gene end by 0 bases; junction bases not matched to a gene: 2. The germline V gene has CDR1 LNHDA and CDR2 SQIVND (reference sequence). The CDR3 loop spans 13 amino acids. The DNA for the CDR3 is TGTGCCAGTACCGGGACAGGCTCCTACGAGCAGTACTTC. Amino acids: CASTGTGSYEQYF.

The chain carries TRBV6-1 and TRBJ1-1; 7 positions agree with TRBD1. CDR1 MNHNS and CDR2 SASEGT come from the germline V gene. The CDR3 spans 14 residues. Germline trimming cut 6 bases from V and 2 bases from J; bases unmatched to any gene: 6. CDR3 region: CASRRQGINTEAFF. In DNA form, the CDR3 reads TGTGCCAGCAGACGACAGGGAATAAACACTGAAGCTTTCTTT.

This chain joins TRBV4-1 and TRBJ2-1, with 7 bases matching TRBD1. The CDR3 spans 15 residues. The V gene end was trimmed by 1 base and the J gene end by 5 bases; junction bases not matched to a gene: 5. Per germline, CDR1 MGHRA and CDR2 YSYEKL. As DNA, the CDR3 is TGCGCCAGCAGCCAAGGACAGGGCCCCAACAATGAGCAGTTCTTC. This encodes CASSQGQGPNNEQFF.

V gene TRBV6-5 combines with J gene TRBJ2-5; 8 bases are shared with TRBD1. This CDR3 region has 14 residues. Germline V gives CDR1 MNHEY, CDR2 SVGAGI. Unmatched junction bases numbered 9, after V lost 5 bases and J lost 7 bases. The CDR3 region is CASSRRQGFGTQYF. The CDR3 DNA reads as TGTGCCAGCAGTCGTCGACAGGGGTTTGGGACCCAGTACTTC.

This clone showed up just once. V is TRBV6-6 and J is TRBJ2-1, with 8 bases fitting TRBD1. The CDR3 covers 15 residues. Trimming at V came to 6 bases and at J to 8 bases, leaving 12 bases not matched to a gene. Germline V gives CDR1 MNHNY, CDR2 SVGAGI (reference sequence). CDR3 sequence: CASRPGTGKRDEQFF. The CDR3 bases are TGTGCCAGCAGACCCGGGACAGGAAAGAGGGATGAGCAGTTCTTC.

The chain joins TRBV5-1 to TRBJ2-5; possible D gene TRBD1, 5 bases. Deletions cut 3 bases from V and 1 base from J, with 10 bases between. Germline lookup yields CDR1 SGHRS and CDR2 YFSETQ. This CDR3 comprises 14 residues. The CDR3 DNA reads TGCGCCAGCAGCTCGACAGTAAGCCAAGAGACCCAGTACTTC. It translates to CASSSTVSQETQYF.

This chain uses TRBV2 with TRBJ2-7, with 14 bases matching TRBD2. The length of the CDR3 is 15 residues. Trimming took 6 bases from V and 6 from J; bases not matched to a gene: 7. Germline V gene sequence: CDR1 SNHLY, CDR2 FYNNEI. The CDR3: CASSAGLAGVGEQYF. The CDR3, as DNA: TGTGCCAGCAGCGCGGGACTAGCGGGAGTTGGCGAGCAGTACTTC.

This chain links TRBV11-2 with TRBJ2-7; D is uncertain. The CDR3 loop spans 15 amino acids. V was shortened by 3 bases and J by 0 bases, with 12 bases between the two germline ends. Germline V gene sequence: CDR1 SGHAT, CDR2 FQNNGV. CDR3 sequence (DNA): TGTGCCAGCAGCTTGAGCGCCACGAGCTCCTACGAGCAGTACTTC. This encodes CASSLSATSSYEQYF.

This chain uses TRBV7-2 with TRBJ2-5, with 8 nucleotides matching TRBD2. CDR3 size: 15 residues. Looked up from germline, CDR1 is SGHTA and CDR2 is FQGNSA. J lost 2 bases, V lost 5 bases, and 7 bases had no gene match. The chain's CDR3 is CASSPLTSVQETQYF. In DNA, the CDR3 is TGTGCCAGCAGCCCGCTGACTAGCGTACAAGAGACCCAGTACTTC.